A selection of T cell receptor beta chains follows, all from one sample in a study of shared clonotypes between healthy human individuals. Clones were read by immunoSEQ multiplex PCR, and TCRdb kept only the in-frame ones, dropping some. The data contain roughly 1,500,000 clones, under 99% of them singletons. The sequenced sample consisted of naive CD4+ T cells sorted from blood. Every receptor here comes from a man younger than 45 in good health. The CDR3 runs from the conserved cysteine through the conserved F or W. The D gene is left open where the match is weak. Expanded clones get a size class; other rows say once, few or many, or leave the size out.

. TRBJ2-1 TRBV5-6 TRBD2 TGTGCCAGCAGCGTCCCTCTCACCGGGACTACGTTCTTCTTC CASSVPLTGTTFFF
. TRBJ2-1 TRBV6-1 TRBD2 TGTGCCAGCAGTGAACTAGCGGTGTACAATGAGCAGTTCTTC CASSELAVYNEQFF
. TRBJ2-5 TRBV15 . TGTGCCACCAACAGAGTCGCGGTGGAGACCCAGTACTTC CATNRVAVETQYF
. TRBJ1-1 TRBV15 . TGTGCCACCAGTCCCAAGAGGGGGGCTAAGGACACTGAAGCTTTCTTT CATSPKRGAKDTEAFF
. TRBJ2-6 TRBV19 . TGTGCCAGTAGTCGGGACCCTTCGGGGTCTGGGGCCAACGTCCTGACTTTC CASSRDPSGSGANVLTF
. TRBJ2-3 TRBV18 TRBD1 TGTGCCAGCTCACCAGCGAGGGGGCCAGATACGCAGTATTTT CASSPARGPDTQYF
once TRBJ2-2 TRBV5-1 . TGCGCCAGCAGCTTGATTGGGTCGAACACCGGGGAGCTGTTTTTT CASSLIGSNTGELFF
. TRBJ1-5 TRBV28 . TGTGCCAGCAGTTTGTGGCTATGGCCCCAGCATTTT CASSLWLWPQHF
. TRBJ1-2 TRBV29-1 . TGCAGCGTTGCACAGGTTCGTGGCTACACCTTC CSVAQVRGYTF
. TRBJ2-5 TRBV18 TRBD2 TGTGCCAGCTCACCGGGAGGACTAGCGGGAGGGCAAGAGACCCAGTACTTC CASSPGGLAGGQETQYF
once TRBJ1-2 TRBV30 . TGTGCCTGGAGTGTACGTTTGGACAGTTTTAACTATGGCTACACCTTC CAWSVRLDSFNYGYTF
. TRBJ1-5 TRBV29-1 TRBD1 TGCAGCGTGGGCAGGGGGGCCGATCAGCCCCAGCATTTT CSVGRGADQPQHF
. TRBJ2-7 TRBV18 . TGTGCCAGCTCACCACCGATCGACTCCACCTACGAGCAGTACTTC CASSPPIDSTYEQYF
. TRBJ2-3 TRBV7-9 . TGTGCCAGCAGCTTCCTGGGGGACCGAGCATATTTT CASSFLGDRAYF
once TRBJ2-7 TRBV5-4 . TGTGCCAGCAGCCCGGCGGGACAGCCCTACGAGCAGTACTTC CASSPAGQPYEQYF
. TRBJ1-2 TRBV5-5 TRBD1 TGTGCCAGCAGCCAGACAGGGATTTCGGATGGCTACACCTTC CASSQTGISDGYTF
. TRBJ2-3 TRBV21-1 . TGTGCCAGCAGCTGCGCCGGACAGGGGAAGGGCACAGATACGCAGTATTTT CASSCAGQGKGTDTQYF
. TRBJ1-2 TRBV5-1 . TGCGCCAGCAGCTCGACACCAGGACGGCATGGCTACACCTTC CASSSTPGRHGYTF
once TRBJ2-7 TRBV10-3 . TGTGCCAGTTCCGGGACCGAAGCCTACGAGCAGTACTTC CASSGTEAYEQYF
. TRBJ2-1 TRBV11-2 . TGTGCCAGCAGCTTAGGCCAAGGCGTCTACAATGAGCAGTTCTTC CASSLGQGVYNEQFF
. TRBJ2-4 TRBV2 . TGTGCCAGCAGTGTTGGACAGACGAACATTCAGTACTTC CASSVGQTNIQYF
. TRBJ2-1 TRBV19 . TGTGCCAGTAGCACCCGGGGGGCGGTATACAATGAGCAGTTCTTC CASSTRGAVYNEQFF
. TRBJ1-2 TRBV14 . TGTGCCAGCAGCCAAGGGGTCGCGGATGGCTACACCTTC CASSQGVADGYTF
. TRBJ1-1 TRBV4-3 TRBD1 TGCGCCAGCAGCCGTGGGACAGCACTGAGGAACACTGAAGCTTTCTTT CASSRGTALRNTEAFF
. TRBJ2-7 TRBV28 . TGTGCCAGCAGTCGACTCTACGAGCAGTACTTC CASSRLYEQYF
. TRBJ2-7 TRBV5-1 TRBD1 TGCGCCAGCAGCCCCGACAGGGGCTACGAGCAGTACTTC CASSPDRGYEQYF
. TRBJ2-1 TRBV29-1 . TGCAGCGTTGTCCCCGGGCCGGGCAATGAGCAGTTCTTC CSVVPGPGNEQFF
. TRBJ2-5 TRBV7-9 TRBD2 TGTGCCAGCAGCTTAGGGGGACTAGCGGGAGTCCAAGAGACCCAGTACTTC CASSLGGLAGVQETQYF
. TRBJ2-1 TRBV28 . TGTGCCAGCAGTTTTCCCTCGAATGAGCAGTTCTTC CASSFPSNEQFF
. TRBJ2-1 TRBV25-1 . TGTGCCAGCAGTTACCTGAGGACCATGTTCCACCTCAACAATGAGCAGTTCTTC CASSYLRTMFHLNNEQFF
. TRBJ2-7 TRBV6-6 . TGTGCCAGCAGTTACTCGGAGGTTGAGCAGTACTTC CASSYSEVEQYF
. TRBJ2-5 TRBV29-1 TRBD2 TGCAGCGCGCTAGCGGCTCAAGAGACCCAGTACTTC CSALAAQETQYF
. TRBJ1-1 TRBV19 . TGTGCCAGTAGCGAGAGAACAAACACTGAAGCTTTCTTT CASSERTNTEAFF
. TRBJ1-3 TRBV7-8 . TGTGCCAGCAGCTTAGCGGGGGGCATCGGTGGAAACACCATATATTTT CASSLAGGIGGNTIYF
. TRBJ2-1 TRBV18 . TGTGCCAGCTCCCCTCGCCCCTTGGCAGGGCCCTACAATGAGCAGTTCTTC CASSPRPLAGPYNEQFF